This T cell receptor (beta chain) was recovered during a study of CD8 T cells in Susac syndrome. Study observations and caveats: By the study's own acknowledgment, its TCR sequencing and HLA analysis included relatively few individuals.

With respect to this clonotype: The target antigen is unknown.

This CDR3 contains 16 residues. V dropped 5 bases and J dropped 2 bases, with 17 bases sitting between them. Sequencing of TCR beta, carried out with a high-throughput approach, was applied to CD8+ and CD4+ T cells from the blood. Relapsing-remitting disease, either stable or active, was present in the multiple sclerosis controls, who were treatment-naive patients. RNA amounts of roughly 0.45 to 1 ug underwent reverse transcription with random hexamers. Amplification of the TCR beta CDR3 was carried out by immunoSEQ multiplex PCR, which spanned a total of 54 Vbeta and 13 Jbeta segments. TCRdb redid the calling of the immunoSEQ multiplex PCR reads with MiXCR, one entry per CDR3 protein. The profile shows approximately 150,000 distinct CDR3 sequences, roughly 80% of them singletons.

The sequenced material came from CD8+ T cells from PBMCs. The rearrangement links TRBV12-3 or TRBV12-4 to TRBJ2-3; either TRBD1 or TRBD2 may supply D (5 bases each). The clonotype comes from a human donor with multiple sclerosis. The CDR3, as DNA: TGTGCCAGCAGTCTATCGGGACGGTTGCTCACAGATACGCAGTATTTT. Translating gives CASSLSGRLLTDTQYF.